A selection of T cell receptor beta chains follows, all from one sample in a study of graft-versus-host responses after intestinal transplantation. Here immunoSEQ multiplex PCR was the method, and the copy in TCRdb shows in-frame clones only, minus some. Counted here are about 97,000 clones, about 93% occurring once; the ten biggest clones make up about 16%. This sample comprised PBMCs, obtained roughly 68 weeks after intestinal transplant. The receptors stem from a human patient who received an intestinal transplant, so some T cells may come from the graft donor. CDR3s include the opening cysteine and the closing phenylalanine or tryptophan. D genes are given only for firm matches. Where a row states a size, it is once, few, many or the class of an expanded clone; other rows omit it.

>TRBV5-6|TRBD2|-|TRBJ2-7
TGTGCCAGCAGCTTGGTGACTAGCGGGCTCACCTACGAGCAGTACTTC
CASSLVTSGLTYEQYF
>TRBV5-6|TRBD1|-|TRBJ2-5
TGTGCCAGCAGCCCGGACAGGTGGAGTGAGACCCAGTACTTC
CASSPDRWSETQYF
>TRBV6-4|-|once|TRBJ1-2
TGTGCCAGCAGTGACTCGGGAGCCTTTGGTGGCTACACCTTC
CASSDSGAFGGYTF
>TRBV6-6|-|-|TRBJ1-5
TGTGCCAGCAAGGGGGTTAATCAGCCCCAGCATTTT
CASKGVNQPQHF
>TRBV7-9|-|-|TRBJ1-6
TGTGCCAGCAGCCCCCCCGGCAGCTATTCACCCCTCCACTTT
CASSPPGSYSPLHF
>TRBV6-5|-|-|TRBJ1-6
TGTGCCAGCAGTTATAGTGGGGGACTTGGGTCACCCCTCCACTTT
CASSYSGGLGSPLHF
>TRBV4-1|-|-|TRBJ2-5
TGCGCCAGCAGCCCGGCGGGACAGAAACAAGAGACCCAGTACTTC
CASSPAGQKQETQYF
>TRBV18|-|-|TRBJ1-1
TGTGCCAGCTCACCACCTGCGGACAGGAACACTGAAGCTTTCTTT
CASSPPADRNTEAFF
>TRBV7-2|TRBD1|-|TRBJ2-7
TGTGCCAGCAGCCGTCCTTACAGGGGGCTCTACGAGCAGTACTTC
CASSRPYRGLYEQYF
>TRBV5-4|-|-|TRBJ2-3
TGTGCCAGCAGCGGCACTTCGATCAACACAGATACGCAGTATTTT
CASSGTSINTDTQYF
>TRBV6-5|TRBD1|-|TRBJ2-7
TGTGCCAGCAGTTACTCCGGGGACAGCTACGAGCAGTACTTC
CASSYSGDSYEQYF
>TRBV4-1|-|-|TRBJ1-1
TGCGCCAGCAGCCCTACGGGGCATGAAGAAGCTTTCTTT
CASSPTGHEEAFF
>TRBV5-1|TRBD1|-|TRBJ2-4
TGCGCCAGCAGACAGGACAGGGGGGACATTCAGTACTTC
CASRQDRGDIQYF
>TRBV11-2|-|-|TRBJ1-1
TGTGCCAGCAGCGCCCGAGGGGCTGAAGCTTTCTTT
CASSARGAEAFF
>TRBV18|-|-|TRBJ1-2
TGTGCCAGCTCCGCGACTCATCTGAAGGATGGCTACACCTTC
CASSATHLKDGYTF
>TRBV18|-|-|TRBJ1-1
TGTGCCAGCTCACCTCCAGGGAACACTGAAGCTTTCTTT
CASSPPGNTEAFF
>TRBV13|-|once|TRBJ2-5
TGTGCCAGCAGCGAGGACACCTTCCAAGAGACCCAGTACTTC
CASSEDTFQETQYF
>TRBV13|-|-|TRBJ2-2
TGTGCCAGCAGCTTAGGGGACCTCACCGGGGAGCTGTTTTTT
CASSLGDLTGELFF
>TRBV5-1|-|once|TRBJ2-7
TGCGCCAGCAGCTTGGGCGCAGCCGACGACGAGCAGTACTTC
CASSLGAADDEQYF
>TRBV13|TRBD1|-|TRBJ2-7
TGTGCCAGCAGCTTCCGGACAGGGGGCTCCTACGAGCAGTACTTC
CASSFRTGGSYEQYF
>TRBV5-6|-|-|TRBJ1-6
TGTGCCAGCAGCTTTCGGGACGGCAATTCACCCCTCCACTTT
CASSFRDGNSPLHF
>TRBV29-1|-|-|TRBJ1-2
TGCAGCGTTGACCCTGCGGCAGATTCGGGGTCTGGGGGTGGCTACACCTTC
CSVDPAADSGSGGGYTF
>TRBV9|-|-|TRBJ2-5
TGTGCCAGCAGCGCGGGGGGACAGCAAGAGACCCAGTACTTC
CASSAGGQQETQYF
>TRBV5-1|-|-|TRBJ2-2
TGCGCCAGCAGCAACCAGGTGGGGATAAACACCGGGGAGCTGTTTTTT
CASSNQVGINTGELFF
>TRBV7-2|-|-|TRBJ1-6
TGTGCCAGCAGCTTATACACCGGAAGCTCCTATAATTCACCCCTCCACTTT
CASSLYTGSSYNSPLHF
>TRBV5-4|-|-|TRBJ2-3
TGTGCCAGTACCCCGCAAGAGGGGGGCACGCAGTATTTT
CASTPQEGGTQYF
>TRBV6-5|-|-|TRBJ2-5
TGTGCCAGCAGTTACGGGACCCCCGGGGGAGTAGAGACCCAGTACTTC
CASSYGTPGGVETQYF
>TRBV10-3|-|-|TRBJ1-4
TGTGCCATCAGTGAGAAGGGGGGGCCGAATGAAAAACTGTTTTTT
CAISEKGGPNEKLFF
>TRBV2|-|-|TRBJ1-2
TGTGCCAGCAGTGGGGTGCGGGGGACGGCCAATAGATACTATGGCTACACCTTC
CASSGVRGTANRYYGYTF
>TRBV2|-|-|TRBJ2-1
TGTGCCAGCGGGTTTAGCAAACCCTACAATGAGCAGTTCTTC
CASGFSKPYNEQFF
>TRBV6-6|-|-|TRBJ1-3
TGTGCCAGCAGTTATGCAGCCGCCATGGGAAACACCATATATTTT
CASSYAAAMGNTIYF
>TRBV11-2|-|-|TRBJ2-7
TGTGCCAGCAGCTACTATTACGAGCAGTACTTC
CASSYYYEQYF
>TRBV7-2|-|-|TRBJ1-2
TGTGCCAGCAGCTCCGGGACCAAAGGGGGTGGCTACACCTTC
CASSSGTKGGGYTF
>TRBV10-1|TRBD2|-|TRBJ2-7
TGCGCCAGCAGACACGGACTAGCGGGGGGCAGCTACGAGCAGTACTTC
CASRHGLAGGSYEQYF
>TRBV9|-|-|TRBJ2-3
TGTGCCAGCAGCGGCAACACGGGGGATACGCAGTATTTT
CASSGNTGDTQYF
>TRBV4-1|-|-|TRBJ2-7
TGCGCCAGCAGTACCGGGACGGTAGCTGCGGGGCCACCCTACGAGCAGTACTTC
CASSTGTVAAGPPYEQYF
>TRBV14|-|few|TRBJ1-1
TGTGCCAGCAGCTTGACAGGTGTTCCATATACTGAAGCTTTCTTT
CASSLTGVPYTEAFF
>TRBV6-5|-|once|TRBJ2-5
TGTGCCAGCAGGAACCACAGAGACCCCCAAGAGACCCAGTACTTC
CASRNHRDPQETQYF
>TRBV6-4|-|once|TRBJ2-3
TGTGCCAGCAGCGCGGGGTCCCGCACAGATACGCAGTATTTT
CASSAGSRTDTQYF
>TRBV7-9|TRBD1|-|TRBJ1-4
TGTGCCAGCAGCTCGGGACAGGGAGGGGAAAAACTGTTTTTT
CASSSGQGGEKLFF